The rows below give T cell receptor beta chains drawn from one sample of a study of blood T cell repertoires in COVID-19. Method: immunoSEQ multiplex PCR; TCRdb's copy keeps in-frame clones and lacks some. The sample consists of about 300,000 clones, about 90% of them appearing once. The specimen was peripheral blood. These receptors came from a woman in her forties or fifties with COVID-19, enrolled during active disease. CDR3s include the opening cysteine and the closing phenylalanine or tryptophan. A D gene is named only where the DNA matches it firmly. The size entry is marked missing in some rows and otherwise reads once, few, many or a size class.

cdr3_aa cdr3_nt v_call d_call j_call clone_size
CASSVLAGDYNEQFF TGTGCCAGCAGCGTACTAGCGGGGGATTACAATGAGCAGTTCTTC TRBV9 TRBD2 TRBJ2-1 once
CASRPQRDEKLFF TGTGCCAGTAGACCCCAGAGGGATGAAAAACTGTTTTTT TRBV19 - TRBJ1-4 -
CASSLVQGRTEAFF TGTGCCAGCAGCTTGGTACAGGGTCGTACTGAAGCTTTCTTT TRBV5-6 - TRBJ1-1 -
CASSQGQGGSPLHF TGTGCCAGCAGCCAAGGACAGGGCGGCTCACCCCTCCACTTT TRBV3-1/TRBV3-2 TRBD1 TRBJ1-6 -
CASSETGNTGELFF TGTGCCAGCAGTGAGACAGGAAACACCGGGGAGCTGTTTTTT TRBV25-1 - TRBJ2-2 -
CAISIAGEWNEQFF TGTGCCATCAGCATAGCGGGAGAATGGAATGAGCAGTTCTTC TRBV10-3 TRBD2 TRBJ2-1 -
CASKTTTNTGELFF TGTGCCTCCAAGACTACAACGAACACCGGGGAGCTGTTTTTT TRBV30 - TRBJ2-2 -
CASSLGGGDRRGSNTEAFF TGTGCCAGCAGCTTAGGAGGGGGTGATCGTCGGGGCTCGAACACTGAAGCTTTCTTT TRBV11-3 - TRBJ1-1 once
CASSQWGVGRRNTEAFF TGTGCCAGCAGCCAATGGGGGGTGGGCAGGAGGAACACTGAAGCTTTCTTT TRBV11-3 - TRBJ1-1 -
CASSLLEGGEKLFF TGTGCCAGCAGCCTCCTTGAGGGAGGCGAAAAACTGTTTTTT TRBV4-2 - TRBJ1-4 -
CASSLSEGGTYEQYF TGTGCCAGCAGTTTATCCGAAGGGGGAACCTACGAGCAGTACTTC TRBV27 - TRBJ2-7 -
CASSFFGRDYGYTF TGTGCCAGCAGCTTCTTCGGCAGGGACTATGGCTACACCTTC TRBV5-6 - TRBJ1-2 once
CATSRGSSYEQYF TGCGCCACGTCCAGGGGAAGCTCCTACGAGCAGTACTTC TRBV10-1 - TRBJ2-7 -
CASSQAGTANTEAFF TGTGCCAGCAGCCAAGCGGGGACAGCTAACACTGAAGCTTTCTTT TRBV3-1/TRBV3-2 TRBD1 TRBJ1-1 -
CSASHPDRGLYEQYF TGCAGTGCTAGTCATCCAGACAGGGGGCTCTACGAGCAGTACTTC TRBV20-1 TRBD1 TRBJ2-7 -
CASSQATGLAEAFF TGCGCCAGCAGCCAAGCTACAGGGTTGGCTGAAGCTTTCTTT TRBV4-1 - TRBJ1-1 few
CASRLTGPSPLHF TGTGCCAGCAGGTTAACAGGGCCTTCACCCCTCCACTTT TRBV2 - TRBJ1-6 -
CASSFWEASTDTQYF TGTGCCAGCAGCTTCTGGGAGGCTAGCACAGATACGCAGTATTTT TRBV7-9 - TRBJ2-3 -
CASSPTGIHSPLHF TGTGCCAGCAGCCCGACAGGGATACACTCACCCCTCCACTTT TRBV6-5 TRBD1 TRBJ1-6 -
CASSLGAGVGETQYF TGTGCCAGCAGCTTAGGGGCAGGGGTCGGGGAGACCCAGTACTTC TRBV11-2 - TRBJ2-5 -
CASTPDRAVRGYTF TGTGCCAGTACCCCGGACAGGGCCGTCCGGGGCTACACCTTC TRBV19 TRBD1 TRBJ1-2 -
CASSTPGTSSYNEQFF TGTGCCAGCAGCACCCCCGGGACTAGCTCCTACAATGAGCAGTTCTTC TRBV5-6 TRBD2 TRBJ2-1 -
CAIQGTYEQYF TGTGCCATACAGGGGACCTACGAGCAGTACTTC TRBV28 TRBD1 TRBJ2-7 once
CASSLNPGTTSPGANVLTF TGTGCCAGCAGCCTAAATCCCGGGACAACCAGTCCCGGGGCCAACGTCCTGACTTTC TRBV7-3 - TRBJ2-6 -
CASSIEAQPQHF TGTGCCAGTAGTATAGAGGCTCAGCCCCAGCATTTT TRBV19 - TRBJ1-5 few
CSGQGMVNEKLFF TGCAGCGGGCAGGGGATGGTAAATGAAAAACTGTTTTTT TRBV29-1 - TRBJ1-4 -
CASSAGTPNTGELFF TGTGCCAGCAGCGCCGGGACACCGAACACCGGGGAGCTGTTTTTT TRBV2 - TRBJ2-2 -
CSVEDRAEAFF TGCAGCGTTGAAGATCGAGCTGAAGCTTTCTTT TRBV29-1 - TRBJ1-1 -
CASSGRQGAVTEAFF TGTGCCAGTAGTGGACGACAGGGGGCGGTAACTGAAGCTTTCTTT TRBV19 TRBD1 TRBJ1-1 once
CASSFNRAPGSPLHF TGTGCCAGCAGCTTCAACAGGGCCCCGGGGTCACCCCTCCACTTT TRBV13 - TRBJ1-6 -
CASGKGDYEQYF TGCGCCAGTGGGAAGGGGGACTACGAGCAGTACTTC TRBV10-1 - TRBJ2-7 -
CASTLAGVYNEQFF TGCGCCAGCACTCTAGCGGGAGTCTACAATGAGCAGTTCTTC TRBV10-2 TRBD2 TRBJ2-1 -
CASSRGDRPYSPLHF TGTGCCAGCAGCCGCGGGGACAGGCCCTACTCACCCCTCCACTTT TRBV11-3 TRBD1 TRBJ1-6 -
CASSLRVNTEAFF TGTGCCAGCAGTTTACGGGTGAACACTGAAGCTTTCTTT TRBV12-3/TRBV12-4 - TRBJ1-1 -
CASSQGPPSGSSTGELFF TGTGCCAGCAGCCAAGGACCGCCTAGCGGGAGTTCCACCGGGGAGCTGTTTTTT TRBV3-1/TRBV3-2 TRBD2 TRBJ2-2 -
CASSSGRVLNTEAFF TGTGCCAGCAGTTCAGGCAGGGTATTGAACACTGAAGCTTTCTTT TRBV6-5 - TRBJ1-1 -
CARASGAHLNTGELFF TGTGCCAGGGCTAGCGGGGCCCACCTGAACACCGGGGAGCTGTTTTTT TRBV2 TRBD2 TRBJ2-2 -
CATSWRAGLGNTEAFF TGTGCCACCAGCTGGCGGGCGGGGTTGGGGAACACTGAAGCTTTCTTT TRBV15 - TRBJ1-1 -
CASGSGVNPGQGSGYTF TGTGCTAGTGGTTCCGGAGTCAACCCGGGACAGGGGTCTGGCTACACCTTC TRBV12-5 TRBD1 TRBJ1-2 -
CASSSRTSGSSGANVLTF TGTGCCAGCAGCTCCAGGACTAGCGGGAGCTCTGGGGCCAACGTCCTGACTTTC TRBV7-8 TRBD2 TRBJ2-6 -
CASSETRKMNTGELFF TGTGCCAGCAGTGAAACTAGAAAAATGAACACCGGGGAGCTGTTTTTT TRBV6-1 - TRBJ2-2 -
CASSLDGSGTDTQYF TGTGCCAGCAGCTTAGACGGGAGTGGAACAGATACGCAGTATTTT TRBV7-2 - TRBJ2-3 -
CASSSGRETQYF TGTGCCAGCAGCAGCGGGAGGGAGACCCAGTACTTC TRBV11-2 TRBD2 TRBJ2-5 once
CASSPGQHTDTQYF TGTGCCAGTAGTCCGGGACAGCACACAGATACGCAGTATTTT TRBV19 TRBD1 TRBJ2-3 -
CASSQVNGAAEAFF TGTGCCAGCAGCCAAGTTAACGGAGCCGCTGAAGCTTTCTTT TRBV14 - TRBJ1-1 -
CATSDAGTGNPGELFF TGTGCCACCAGTGACGCCGGGACAGGGAACCCCGGGGAGCTGTTTTTT TRBV24-1 TRBD1 TRBJ2-2 -
CASSPTSGRRGEQFF TGTGCCAGCAGCCCGACTAGCGGGAGACGAGGGGAGCAGTTCTTC TRBV7-3 TRBD2 TRBJ2-1 -
CASSQRTRAFF TGTGCCAGCAGCCAAAGGACAAGGGCTTTCTTT TRBV3-1/TRBV3-2 - TRBJ1-1 -
CASSPGRGAYEQYF TGTGCCAGCTCACCTGGCAGGGGGGCCTACGAGCAGTACTTC TRBV18 - TRBJ2-7 -
CATSASVRGEDEQYF TGTGCCACCAGCGCTAGCGTCCGGGGAGAGGACGAGCAGTACTTC TRBV2 - TRBJ2-7 -
CASSMGNYEQYF TGTGCCAGTAGTATGGGCAACTACGAGCAGTACTTC TRBV19 - TRBJ2-7 -
CASSIIGQGYGNTIYF TGTGCCAGTAGTATTATCGGACAGGGATACGGAAACACCATATATTTT TRBV19 TRBD1 TRBJ1-3 -
CASSQVRGNEQFF TGCGCCAGCAGCCAAGTTCGGGGAAATGAGCAGTTCTTC TRBV4-1 - TRBJ2-1 -
CASSPGQGGTEAFF TGTGCCAGCAGCCCGGGACAGGGCGGGACTGAAGCTTTCTTT TRBV7-9 TRBD1 TRBJ1-1 once
CASSLDAKGGRNGNTIYF TGTGCCAGCAGCTTGGACGCAAAAGGGGGCAGGAATGGAAACACCATATATTTT TRBV5-5 TRBD1 TRBJ1-3 once
CAWSRDSTTEAFF TGTGCCTGGAGCCGGGACTCGACCACTGAAGCTTTCTTT TRBV30 - TRBJ1-1 -
CASSGFRGQGNTEAFF TGTGCCAGCAGTGGTTTTCGGGGACAGGGGAATACTGAAGCTTTCTTT TRBV6-1 TRBD1 TRBJ1-1 -
CASSVLDSTYNEQFF TGTGCCAGCAGCGTATTGGACTCAACCTACAATGAGCAGTTCTTC TRBV9 - TRBJ2-1 -
CASSSSTSGRDEYF TGTGCCAGCAGTTCCTCGACTAGCGGGAGGGACGAGTACTTC TRBV6-2/TRBV6-3 TRBD2 TRBJ2-7 -